The 27 T cell receptor beta chains below were found in one sample sequenced in a study of T-cell reconstitution after alpha-beta-depleted transplantation in children. Unique molecular identifiers tagged the TCRbeta library. From the PCR reads, TCRdb called clonotypes with MiXCR, one entry per CDR3 protein. The data show around 800,000 distinct CDR3 sequences, roughly 15% seen once. Specimen: PBMCs, mostly from graft donor cells, collected 360 days after TCRalphabeta/CD19-depleted stem cell transplant. Receptors were obtained from a male patient aged 10 to 17 who had a stem cell transplant for acute lymphoblastic leukemia, so the T cells may come from the graft donor.

This clonotype was detected only a few times. This chain connects TRBV20-1 to TRBJ2-6; possible D gene TRBD2, 5 bases. The V gene lost 6 bases and the J gene lost 2 bases, with 11 bases spanning the gap. Germline values: CDR1 DFQATT, CDR2 SNEGSKA (reference sequence). The CDR3 is 14 residues long. CDR3 nucleotide sequence: TGCAGTGCCCGGTCCGGGGCTGGGGCCAACGTCCTGACTTTC. This codes for CSARSGAGANVLTF.

This chain links TRBV7-9 with TRBJ2-3; D not resolved. Germline V gene lookup returns CDR1 SEHNR and CDR2 FQNEAQ (reference sequence). V lost 4 bases to trimming and J lost 2 bases, with 16 bases between them. The CDR3 totals 16 residues. The CDR3 nucleotides are TGTGCCAGCAGCTCAGCCCCAACTGAGTACACAGATACGCAGTATTTT. It codes for CASSSAPTEYTDTQYF.

The chain links TRBV5-1 to TRBJ2-7; D remains unclear. Germline CDR1 SGHRS, CDR2 YFSETQ. Trimming left V 0 bases short and J 3 bases short, with 13 bases between. This CDR3 contains 15 residues. CDR3 residues: CASSLATGTDYEQYF. CDR3 sequence (DNA): TGCGCCAGCAGCTTGGCGACGGGTACAGACTACGAGCAGTACTTC.

V usage is TRBV7-9 and J usage is TRBJ2-3; 7 positions agree with TRBD2. Germline CDR1 and CDR2: SEHNR and FQNEAQ (reference sequence). V lost 3 bases and J lost 0; bases outside the gene matches: 3. There are 15 residues in the CDR3. CDR3 sequence: CASSFGAGSTDTQYF. CDR3 bases: TGTGCCAGCAGCTTTGGAGCGGGAAGCACAGATACGCAGTATTTT.

This clonotype was detected many times. The CDR3 DNA sequence: TGTGCCAGCAGAGAGGACAGGGGCAGATCCTACGAGCAGTACTTC. As protein: CASREDRGRSYEQYF. This chain links TRBV6-1 with TRBJ2-7, with 9 bases lining up with TRBD1. Germline CDR1 reads MNHNS; CDR2 reads SASEGT. V trimming: 6 bases; J trimming: 1 base; junction bases outside the gene matches: 7. The CDR3 runs to 15 residues.

A few counts support this clonotype. The J gene is TRBJ2-1, the V gene TRBV20-1, with 10 bases matching TRBD2. This CDR3 has 13 amino acids. Germline-derived CDR1 and CDR2 are DFQATT and SNEGSKA (reference sequence). CDR3 coding DNA: TGCAGCAATATAGCGGGAGGTTACAATGAGCAGTTCTTC. This codes for CSNIAGGYNEQFF.

The rearrangement links TRBV6-2 or TRBV6-3 to TRBJ2-1; 13 nucleotides line up with TRBD2. Germline V lookup: CDR1 MNHEY, CDR2 SVGEGT. The junction had 9 bases not matched to a gene; V was cut back by 5 bases and J by 8 bases. This CDR3 contains 16 residues. CDR3 loop: CASSPHRTSGSYEQFF. CDR3 nucleotides: TGTGCCAGCAGTCCCCACAGGACTAGCGGGAGCTATGAGCAGTTCTTC.

At least ten counts were recorded for this clonotype. This chain joins TRBV20-1 and TRBJ1-5; a weak D match, TRBD1 (6 bases). The CDR3 totals 13 residues. Germline V gene sequence: CDR1 DFQATT, CDR2 SNEGSKA (reference sequence). The V gene lost 5 bases and the J gene lost 3 bases, with 11 bases spanning the gap. DNA for the CDR3: TGCAGTGCTTCGACAGGAAACAATCAGCCCCAGCATTTT. Translated: CSASTGNNQPQHF.

The chain links TRBV7-9 to TRBJ1-1; a weak D match, TRBD1 (6 bases). The germline gives CDR1 SEHNR, CDR2 FQNEAQ (reference sequence). V lost 2 bases and J lost 3, with 16 bases in between. The CDR3 is made up of 16 amino acids. The CDR3, as DNA: TGTGCCAGCAGCTTATCTCAGGGGACACCTTACACTGAAGCTTTCTTT. Translating gives CASSLSQGTPYTEAFF. Drawing the rest from reference TRBV7-9 and TRBJ1-1, the complete variable domain is DTGVSQNPRHKITKRGQNVTFRCDPISEHNRLYWYRQTLGQGPEFLTYFQNEAQLEKSRLLSDRFSAERPKGSFSTLEIQRTEQGDSAMYLCASSLSQGTPYTEAFFGQGTRLTVV.

The chain combines TRBV20-1 with TRBJ2-7; 7 bases agree with TRBD2. After removal of 0 bases from V and 3 bases from J, the junction contained 17 bases not matched to a gene. The germline CDR1 and CDR2 sequences are DFQATT and SNEGSKA (reference sequence). There are 18 residues in the CDR3. CDR3 amino acids: CSARDYSHLLAVYYEQYF. CDR3 DNA: TGCAGTGCTAGAGATTATTCCCACCTTCTAGCGGTCTACTACGAGCAGTACTTC.

Only a few counts were recorded for this clonotype. The chain couples TRBV27 to TRBJ2-1; D gene unclear. From germline, CDR1 is MNHEY and CDR2 SMNVEV (reference sequence). V was pared by 6 bases and J by 0 bases, with 12 bases between. This CDR3 has 15 amino acids. CDR3 sequence: CASRRAKSSYNEQFF. The CDR3, as DNA: TGTGCCAGCAGGAGAGCGAAGAGCTCCTACAATGAGCAGTTCTTC.

There are a few counts of this clonotype. The CDR3 sequence: CASSPGQVIIADLSYNEQFF. Written as DNA, the CDR3 is TGTGCCAGCTCCCCGGGACAGGTGATTATAGCGGACCTCTCCTACAATGAGCAGTTCTTC. The gene calls are TRBV27 and TRBJ2-1; 8 nucleotides align to TRBD1. CDR1 is MNHEY and CDR2 is SMNVEV in the germline V gene (reference sequence). The CDR3 totals 20 residues. V lost 8 bases and J lost 0; bases outside the gene matches: 21.

The chain carries TRBV6-4 and TRBJ2-4; TRBD2 might be the D (5 bases). Germline CDR1 is MRHNA and CDR2 is SNTAGT. V lost 5 bases to trimming and J lost 8 bases, with 13 bases between them. The CDR3 sequence is 13 residues long. The CDR3 nucleotides are TGTGCCAGCAGTCAATACGGAGGCGACATTCAGTACTTC. It codes for CASSQYGGDIQYF.

This chain uses TRBV18 with TRBJ2-1; D call uncertain. V gave up 1 base and J gave up 3 bases, with 19 bases separating them. The germline V gene encodes CDR1 KGHSH and CDR2 LQKENI. This CDR3 region has 18 residues. The DNA of the CDR3 is TGTGCCAGCTCACCACGGGATTCGAGAGGTCCCTACTACAATGAGCAGTTCTTC. Protein product: CASSPRDSRGPYYNEQFF.

In its sample, this clonotype was seen many times. V usage is TRBV10-3 and J usage is TRBJ2-2; D not resolved. This CDR3 contains 12 residues. V dropped 8 bases and J dropped 0 bases, with 4 bases sitting between them. Per germline, CDR1 ENHRY and CDR2 SYGVKD. CDR3 loop: CAIRPNTGELFF. The CDR3 nucleotides are TGTGCCATCCGTCCGAACACCGGGGAGCTGTTTTTT.

The chain is built from TRBV12-3 or TRBV12-4 and TRBJ2-1, with a weak D call TRBD2 (6 bases). V shed 5 bases and J shed 0 bases, with 11 bases lying between them. This CDR3 has 15 amino acids. CDR3 sequence (DNA): TGTGCCAGCAGTCCAGACGGGGGCTCCTACAATGAGCAGTTCTTC. It is translated as CASSPDGGSYNEQFF.

This clonotype was counted ten times or more. The genes are TRBV27 and TRBJ2-7; TRBD2 matches 12 bases. The CDR3 loop spans 15 amino acids. The trim removed 6 bases at V and 2 bases at J, leaving 5 bases unmatched. Germline V CDR1 and CDR2: MNHEY, SMNVEV (reference sequence). CDR3 protein: CASSRGLAGPYEQYF. The CDR3 DNA sequence: TGTGCCAGCAGCCGGGGACTAGCGGGCCCCTACGAGCAGTACTTC.

This clonotype appeared a few times. The J gene is TRBJ2-3, the V gene TRBV5-1; D possibly corresponds to TRBD2 (6 bases). With 5 bases removed from V and 7 bases from J, the gap between germline ends came to 17 bases. CDR1 and CDR2 from the germline V gene are SGHRS and YFSETQ. The CDR3 loop spans 14 amino acids. For the CDR3, the DNA is TGCGCCAGCAGACCCGGAGGGAGCGGCTATACGCAGTATTTT. The encoded protein is CASRPGGSGYTQYF.

This clonotype occurred many times. The rearrangement joins TRBV10-3 to TRBJ1-2; no clear D. V was trimmed by 1 base and J by 1 base, leaving 1 base between them. The CDR3 has 12 residues. Per germline, CDR1 ENHRY and CDR2 SYGVKD. CDR3 amino acids: CAISEFNYGYTF. CDR3 coding DNA: TGTGCCATCAGTGAGTTTAACTATGGCTACACCTTC.

This clonotype was picked up a small number of times. The chain links TRBV11-2 to TRBJ2-1; 11 nucleotides agree with TRBD2. Germline CDR1 SGHAT, CDR2 FQNNGV. The trim removed 5 bases at V and 1 base at J, leaving 13 bases unmatched. CDR3 length equals 19 residues. The CDR3 sequence: CASSALLAGELWSYNEQFF. The CDR3 nucleotides are TGTGCCAGCAGCGCCCTACTAGCGGGAGAGTTGTGGTCCTACAATGAGCAGTTCTTC. Full variable domain (outside the CDR3, taken from reference TRBV11-2 and TRBJ2-1): EAGVAQSPRYKIIEKRQSVAFWCNPISGHATLYWYQQILGQGPKLLIQFQNNGVVDDSQLPKDRFSAERLKGVDSTLKIQPAKLEDSAVYLCASSALLAGELWSYNEQFFGPGTRLTVL.

This clonotype was picked up many times. This chain uses TRBV10-3 with TRBJ2-1; D ambiguous. This CDR3 contains 14 residues. Trimming removed 2 bases from V and 2 bases from J, with 7 bases in between. Germline V lookup: CDR1 ENHRY, CDR2 SYGVKD. CDR3 in DNA: TGTGCCATCAGTGAGCGGGCGGCCTACAATGAGCAGTTCTTC. It encodes CAISERAAYNEQFF.

The chain recombines TRBV20-1 with TRBJ2-7, with D possibly being TRBD2 (5 bases). The germline V and J ends were trimmed by 4 bases and 5 bases, with 9 bases remaining between them. The CDR3 loop spans 11 amino acids. CDR1 and CDR2 from the germline V gene are DFQATT and SNEGSKA (reference sequence). CDR3 in DNA: TGCAGTGCTACCCTCGGGAACGAGCAGTACTTC. It yields the protein CSATLGNEQYF.

The rearrangement joins TRBV7-8 to TRBJ2-1; 7 bases fit TRBD1. Losses at the gene ends were 3 bases for V and 5 bases for J; bases not matched to a gene: 7. CDR1 is SGHVS and CDR2 is FQNEAQ in the germline V gene. The CDR3 has 15 amino acids. The CDR3 here is CASSFPTGMDNEQFF. The CDR3 DNA reads as TGTGCCAGCAGCTTCCCGACAGGGATGGACAATGAGCAGTTCTTC.

This chain connects TRBV5-1 to TRBJ2-5, with 13 bases matching TRBD2. V was pared by 4 bases and J by 3 bases, with 9 bases of the junction left unmatched. Germline-derived CDR1 and CDR2 are SGHRS and YFSETQ. The CDR3 is 17 residues long. CDR3 coding DNA: TGCGCCAGCAGCCCGATGATCGGACTAGCGGGAGAAGAGACCCAGTACTTC. Amino acids: CASSPMIGLAGEETQYF.

This clonotype has ten or more counts. The chain is built from TRBV29-1 and TRBJ2-7, with D tentatively TRBD1 (5 bases). V lost 5 bases and J 2 bases, leaving 16 bases between the germline ends. CDR1 and CDR2 from the germline V gene are SQVTM and ANQGSEA. This CDR3 has 14 amino acids. This CDR3 reads CSVLGLGPPYEQYF. As DNA, the CDR3 is TGCAGCGTTCTGGGGTTGGGGCCCCCCTACGAGCAGTACTTC.

The sample holds a few counts of this clonotype. CDR3 coding DNA: TGTGCCAGTAGTCGGGACTCCGGGACAGGGCCTGGAAACACCATATATTTT. This encodes CASSRDSGTGPGNTIYF. The chain employs TRBV19 and TRBJ1-3, with TRBD1 matching 9 bases. Per germline, CDR1 LNHDA and CDR2 SQIVND (reference sequence). J lost 2 bases, V lost 5 bases, and 10 bases had no gene match. The CDR3 has 17 residues.

The chain links TRBV5-1 to TRBJ1-4; D remains ambiguous. Germline assignment: CDR1 SGHRS and CDR2 YFSETQ. This CDR3 region has 12 residues. The V and J ends lost 1 base and 4 bases respectively, with 2 bases between them. CDR3 sequence reads: CASSLNNEKLFF. CDR3 DNA: TGCGCCAGCAGCTTGAATAATGAAAAACTGTTTTTT.